The present entry profiles one T cell receptor beta chain with its context. Its matching antigen is unknown. It may be a read error: a sequence one base away is much more abundant. In TCRdb, the PCR reads were re-called with MiXCR into one record per CDR3 protein. The repertoire holds just over 40,000 distinct CDR3 sequences, with around 20% as singletons. This sample stems from a study of molecular identifiers for immune sequencing clone quantification. As for the study in general: In replicates, the authors split RNA from roughly 20,000 or 100,000 naive CD8 cells five ways and sequenced four.

General study results and limits: Clonotypes surpassing 20 RNA copies contained over 98% of effector molecules, versus under 1% in naive cells. Identical TCR molecules that share a barcode could lead to an underestimation of highly expanded clone sizes.

Germline V lookup: CDR1 SGDLS, CDR2 YYNGEE. CDR3 length: 14 amino acids. Trimming shortened V by 4 bases and J by 6 bases, and 17 bases separated the two germline ends. Sorting recovered naive CD8 T cells on a CD8+CD4-CCR7+CD45RA+ profile. The sample comprised naive CD8+ T cells from blood, with Jurkat cell RNA spiked in. Regarding subset: FACS-sorted CD8+CD4-CCR7+CD45RA+ naive T cells. The V call is TRBV9, the J call TRBJ2-7; D assignment may be TRBD1 or TRBD2 (5 bases each). This receptor was taken from a human donor in good health. Some libraries in this study had Jurkat cell RNA spiked in. CDR3 in amino acids: CASSSRRTWVEQYF. The CDR3 DNA is TGTGCCAGCAGCTCCCGGAGGACATGGGTCGAGCAGTACTTC. Using reference TRBV9 and TRBJ2-7 for the parts outside the CDR3, the full variable domain is DSGVTQTPKHLITATGQRVTLRCSPRSGDLSVYWYQQSLDQGLQFLIQYYNGEERAKGNILERFSAQQFPDLHSELNLSSLELGDSALYFCASSSRRTWVEQYFGPGTRLTVT.